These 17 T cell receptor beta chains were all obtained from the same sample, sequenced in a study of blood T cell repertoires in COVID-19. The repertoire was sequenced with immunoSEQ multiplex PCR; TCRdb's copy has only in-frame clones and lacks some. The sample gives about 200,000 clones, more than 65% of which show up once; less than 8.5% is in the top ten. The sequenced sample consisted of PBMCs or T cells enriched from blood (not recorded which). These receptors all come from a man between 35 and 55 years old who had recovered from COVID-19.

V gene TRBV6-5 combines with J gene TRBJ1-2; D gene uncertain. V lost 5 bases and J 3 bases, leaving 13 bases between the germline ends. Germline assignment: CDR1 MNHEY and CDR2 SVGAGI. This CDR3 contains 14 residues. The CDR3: CASSRLREDYGYTF. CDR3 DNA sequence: TGTGCCAGCAGTAGGTTGAGGGAAGACTATGGCTACACCTTC.

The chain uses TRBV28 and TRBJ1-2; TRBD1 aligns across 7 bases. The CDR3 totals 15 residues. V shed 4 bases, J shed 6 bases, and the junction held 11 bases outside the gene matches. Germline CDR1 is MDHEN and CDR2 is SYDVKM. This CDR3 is CASSSPPEGADGYTF. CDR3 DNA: TGTGCCAGCAGTTCGCCGCCCGAGGGGGCGGATGGCTACACCTTC.

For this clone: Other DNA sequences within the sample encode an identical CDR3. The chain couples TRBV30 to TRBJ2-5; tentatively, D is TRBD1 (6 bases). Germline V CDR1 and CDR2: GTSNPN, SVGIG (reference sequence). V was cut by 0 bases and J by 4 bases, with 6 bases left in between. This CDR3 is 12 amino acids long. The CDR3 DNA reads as TGTGCCTGGAGTGTACAGGGAGAGACCCAGTACTTC. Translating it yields CAWSVQGETQYF.

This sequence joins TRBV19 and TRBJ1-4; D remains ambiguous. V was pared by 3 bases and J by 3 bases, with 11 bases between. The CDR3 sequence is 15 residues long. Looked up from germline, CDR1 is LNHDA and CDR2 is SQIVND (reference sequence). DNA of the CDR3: TGTGCCAGTAGTATCCGGGCGGGAGCTAATGAAAAACTGTTTTTT. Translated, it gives CASSIRAGANEKLFF.

CDR3 in amino acids: CASSGGQGMGGYTF. The CDR3 region has the DNA TGTGCCAGCAGTGGCGGACAGGGAATGGGTGGCTACACCTTC. This chain joins TRBV28 and TRBJ1-2, with 8 bases that match TRBD1. J lost 7 bases, V lost 5 bases, and 9 bases had no gene match. The CDR3 is made up of 14 amino acids. CDR1 and CDR2 (germline): MDHEN, SYDVKM.

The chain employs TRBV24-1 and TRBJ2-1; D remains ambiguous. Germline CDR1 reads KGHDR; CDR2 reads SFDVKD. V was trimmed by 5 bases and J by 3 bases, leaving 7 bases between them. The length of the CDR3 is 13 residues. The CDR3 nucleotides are TGTGCCACCAGTGGAGTACGCTACAATGAGCAGTTCTTC. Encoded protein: CATSGVRYNEQFF.

Written as DNA, the CDR3 is TGTGCCAGCAGCCAACCGGACGGGACCTACGAGCAGTACTTC. This codes for CASSQPDGTYEQYF. The chain joins TRBV3-1 (or the pseudogene TRBV3-2) to TRBJ2-7, with a possible D match to TRBD2 (5 bases). Germline V gives CDR1 LGHDT, CDR2 YNNKEL (reference sequence). The V and J ends lost 2 bases and 2 bases respectively, with 10 bases between them. The CDR3 runs 14 residues.

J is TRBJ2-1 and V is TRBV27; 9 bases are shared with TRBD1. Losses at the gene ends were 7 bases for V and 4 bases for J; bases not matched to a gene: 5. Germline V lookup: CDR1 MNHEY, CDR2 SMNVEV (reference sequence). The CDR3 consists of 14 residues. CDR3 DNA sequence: TGTGCCAGCACTACTGGGACAGGGTACAATGAGCAGTTCTTC. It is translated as CASTTGTGYNEQFF.

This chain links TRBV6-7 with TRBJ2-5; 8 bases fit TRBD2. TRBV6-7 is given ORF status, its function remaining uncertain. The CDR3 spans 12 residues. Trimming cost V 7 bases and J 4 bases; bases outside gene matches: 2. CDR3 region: CASTGGRETQYF. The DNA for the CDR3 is TGTGCCAGCACGGGGGGGCGAGAGACCCAGTACTTC.

CDR3 in DNA: TGTGCCAGCAGCTCCCTCCCCGGCACTGAAGCTTTCTTT. Its translation is CASSSLPGTEAFF. V gene TRBV7-2 combines with J gene TRBJ1-1; D gene unclear. The V gene's germline CDR1 is SGHTA and CDR2 FQGNSA. The CDR3 length is 13 residues. Trimming cost V 4 bases and J 4 bases, with 10 bases left between them.

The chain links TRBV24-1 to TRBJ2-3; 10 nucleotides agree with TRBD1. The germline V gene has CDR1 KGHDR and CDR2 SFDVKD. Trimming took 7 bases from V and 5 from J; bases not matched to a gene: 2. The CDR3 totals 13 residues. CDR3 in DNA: TGTGCCACCAGCGACAGGGGGCAAGATACGCAGTATTTT. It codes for CATSDRGQDTQYF.

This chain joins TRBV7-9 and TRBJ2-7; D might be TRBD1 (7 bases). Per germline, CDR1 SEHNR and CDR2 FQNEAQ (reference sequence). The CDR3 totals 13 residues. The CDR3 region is CASRGATSYEQYF. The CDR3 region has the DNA TGTGCTTCCAGGGGGGCAACCTCCTACGAGCAGTACTTC.

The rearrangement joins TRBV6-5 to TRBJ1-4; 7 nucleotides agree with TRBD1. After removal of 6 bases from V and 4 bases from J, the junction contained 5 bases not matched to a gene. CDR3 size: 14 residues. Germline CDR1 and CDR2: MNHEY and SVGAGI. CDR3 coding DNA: TGTGCCAGCAGAAAGGACAGGATTAATGAAAAACTGTTTTTT. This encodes CASRKDRINEKLFF.

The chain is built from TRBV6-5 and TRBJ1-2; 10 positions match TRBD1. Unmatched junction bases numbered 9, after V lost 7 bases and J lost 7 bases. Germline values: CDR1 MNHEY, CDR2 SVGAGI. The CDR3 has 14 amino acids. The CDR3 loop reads CASNLGQGGSGYTF. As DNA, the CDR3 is TGTGCCAGCAACCTAGGACAGGGGGGAAGTGGCTACACCTTC.

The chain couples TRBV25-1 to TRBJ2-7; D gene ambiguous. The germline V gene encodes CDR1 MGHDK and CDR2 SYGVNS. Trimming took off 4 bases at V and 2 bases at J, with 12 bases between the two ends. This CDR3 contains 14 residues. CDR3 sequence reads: CASSGADLPYEQYF. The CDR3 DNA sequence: TGTGCCAGCAGTGGGGCCGACCTCCCCTACGAGCAGTACTTC.

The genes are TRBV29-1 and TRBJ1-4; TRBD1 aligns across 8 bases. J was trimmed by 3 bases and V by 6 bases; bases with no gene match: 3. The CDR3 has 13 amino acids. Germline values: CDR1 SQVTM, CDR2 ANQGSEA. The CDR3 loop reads CSVGTGPNEKLFF. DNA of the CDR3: TGCAGCGTGGGGACAGGTCCTAATGAAAAACTGTTTTTT.

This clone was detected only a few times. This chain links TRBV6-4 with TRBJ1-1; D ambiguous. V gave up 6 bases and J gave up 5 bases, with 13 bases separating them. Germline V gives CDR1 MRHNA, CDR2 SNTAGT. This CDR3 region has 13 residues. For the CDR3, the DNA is TGTGCCAGCAGCGCGACTTCGGGGACTGAAGCTTTCTTT. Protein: CASSATSGTEAFF.